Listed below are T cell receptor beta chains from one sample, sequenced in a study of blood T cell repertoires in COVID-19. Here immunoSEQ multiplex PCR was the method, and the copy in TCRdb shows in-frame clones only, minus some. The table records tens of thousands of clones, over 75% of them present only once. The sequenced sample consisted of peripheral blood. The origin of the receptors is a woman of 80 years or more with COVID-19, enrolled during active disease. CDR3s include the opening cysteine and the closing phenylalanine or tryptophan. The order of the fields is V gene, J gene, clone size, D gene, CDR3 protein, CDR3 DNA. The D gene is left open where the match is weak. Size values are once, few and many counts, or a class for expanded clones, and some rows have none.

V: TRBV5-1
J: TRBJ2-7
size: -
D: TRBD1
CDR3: CASSPRTGGTYEQYF
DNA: TGCGCCAGCAGCCCCCGGACAGGGGGCACCTACGAGCAGTACTTC

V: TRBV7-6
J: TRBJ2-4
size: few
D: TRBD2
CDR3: CASSFIAGGPSENIQYF
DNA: TGTGCCAGCAGCTTTATAGCGGGAGGGCCCTCGGAAAACATTCAGTACTTC

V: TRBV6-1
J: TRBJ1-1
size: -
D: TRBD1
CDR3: CASSEVRTGTEAFF
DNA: TGTGCCAGCAGTGAGGTCAGGACAGGCACTGAAGCTTTCTTT

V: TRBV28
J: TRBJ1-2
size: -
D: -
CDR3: CASSSIYGYTF
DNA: TGTGCCAGCAGTTCCATCTATGGCTACACCTTC

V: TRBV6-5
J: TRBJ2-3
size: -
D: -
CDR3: CASSYSGPTDTQYF
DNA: TGTGCCAGCAGTTACTCGGGGCCGACAGATACGCAGTATTTT

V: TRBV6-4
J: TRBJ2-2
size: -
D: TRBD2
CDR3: CASSDTSGATGELFF
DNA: TGTGCCAGCAGTGACACTAGCGGGGCCACCGGGGAGCTGTTTTTT

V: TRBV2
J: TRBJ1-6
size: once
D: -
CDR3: CAGSENVRGNSPLHF
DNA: TGTGCCGGCAGTGAGAATGTCAGGGGTAATTCACCCCTCCACTTT

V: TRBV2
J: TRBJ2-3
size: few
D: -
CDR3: CASSETSTDTQYF
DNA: TGTGCCAGCAGTGAAACTTCGACAGATACGCAGTATTTT

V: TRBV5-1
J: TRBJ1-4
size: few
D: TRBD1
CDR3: CASGTGSGEKLFF
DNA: TGCGCCAGCGGGACAGGCTCTGGTGAAAAACTGTTTTTT

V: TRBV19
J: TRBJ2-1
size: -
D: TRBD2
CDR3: CASDSGRYNEQFF
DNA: TGTGCCAGCGATAGCGGGAGGTACAATGAGCAGTTCTTC